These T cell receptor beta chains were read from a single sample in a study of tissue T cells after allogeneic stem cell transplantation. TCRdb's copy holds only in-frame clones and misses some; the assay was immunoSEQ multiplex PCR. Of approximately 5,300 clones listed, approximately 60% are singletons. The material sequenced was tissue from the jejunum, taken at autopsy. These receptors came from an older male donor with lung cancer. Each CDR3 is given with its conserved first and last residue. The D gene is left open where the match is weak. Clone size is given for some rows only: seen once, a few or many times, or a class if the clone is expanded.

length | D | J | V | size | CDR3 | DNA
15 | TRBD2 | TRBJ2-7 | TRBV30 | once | CAWSLLAAYSYEQYF | TGTGCCTGGAGCCTACTAGCGGCCTACTCCTACGAGCAGTACTTC
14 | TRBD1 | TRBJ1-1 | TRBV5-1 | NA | CASSVTGGETEAFF | TGCGCCAGCAGCGTGACAGGGGGAGAAACTGAAGCTTTCTTT
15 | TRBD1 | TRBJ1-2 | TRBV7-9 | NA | CASRMTGTAGDGYTF | TGTGCCAGCCGGATGACCGGGACAGCCGGAGATGGCTACACCTTC
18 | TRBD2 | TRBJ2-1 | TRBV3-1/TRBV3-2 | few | CASSQFPQTGTNNNEQFF | TGTGCCAGCAGCCAATTTCCCCAGACTGGGACTAACAACAATGAGCAGTTCTTC
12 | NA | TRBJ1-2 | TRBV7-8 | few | CASSPEWGGYTF | TGTGCCAGCAGCCCAGAGTGGGGAGGCTACACCTTC
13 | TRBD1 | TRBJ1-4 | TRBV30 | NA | CAWNDRGVEKLFF | TGTGCCTGGAACGACAGGGGGGTTGAAAAACTGTTTTTT
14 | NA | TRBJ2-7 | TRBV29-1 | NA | CSVSSGVGSYEQYF | TGCAGCGTTTCTTCAGGGGTTGGCTCCTACGAGCAGTACTTC
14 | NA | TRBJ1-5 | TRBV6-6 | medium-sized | CASSSPGNNQPQHF | TGTGCCAGCAGCTCCCCCGGGAATAATCAGCCCCAGCATTTT
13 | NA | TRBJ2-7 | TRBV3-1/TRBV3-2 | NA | CASSQGRGVEQYF | TGTGCCAGCAGCCAAGGTCGAGGAGTCGAGCAGTACTTC
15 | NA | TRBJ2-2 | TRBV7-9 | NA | CASSLGAGTTGELFF | TGTGCCAGCAGCTTAGGAGCCGGCACCACCGGGGAGCTGTTTTTT
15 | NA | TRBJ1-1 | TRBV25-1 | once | CASSDVFRGYTEAFF | TGTGCCAGCAGTGATGTCTTTAGGGGCTACACTGAAGCTTTCTTT
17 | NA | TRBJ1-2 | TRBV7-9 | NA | CASSHLEGDSANYGYTF | TGTGCCAGCAGCCACCTGGAAGGGGACTCTGCTAACTATGGCTACACCTTC
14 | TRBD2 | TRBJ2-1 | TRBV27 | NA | CASSPQRDLNEQFF | TGTGCCAGCAGCCCTCAGCGGGACCTGAATGAGCAGTTCTTC
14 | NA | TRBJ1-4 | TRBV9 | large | CASSVGVMGEKLFF | TGTGCCAGCAGCGTAGGGGTAATGGGGGAAAAACTGTTTTTT
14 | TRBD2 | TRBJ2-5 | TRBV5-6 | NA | CASWTSGGQETQYF | TGTGCCAGTTGGACTAGCGGGGGTCAAGAGACCCAGTACTTC
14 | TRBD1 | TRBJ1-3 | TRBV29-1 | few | CSVAQGGSGNTIYF | TGCAGCGTCGCACAGGGGGGCTCTGGAAACACCATATATTTT
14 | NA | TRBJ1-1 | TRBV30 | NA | CAWSVLQGRTEAFF | TGTGCCTGGTCCGTTCTTCAGGGAAGAACTGAAGCTTTCTTT
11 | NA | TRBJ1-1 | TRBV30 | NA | CALRTVTEAFF | TGTGCCCTCCGAACAGTAACTGAAGCTTTCTTT